The T cell receptor beta chain described here comes from a study of neoadjuvant nivolumab and ipilimumab in lung cancer. Study-level points and caveats: Pretherapy blood TCR richness correlated positively with resected tumor richness. TCR richness and clonality were higher in tumors than adjacent uninvolved lung. Only a small number of samples underwent TCR sequencing.

Sequenced by immunoSEQ multiplex PCR; TCRdb stores in-frame clones only, minus some. The top ten hold about 18% of the sample, which has 25,000 to 30,000 clones, about 78% seen once. This clone was counted a few times. Its target is unknown. Sequencing used tumor tissue, obtained after neoadjuvant nivolumab, alone or with ipilimumab, at or shortly before surgery. The TCR sequence derives from an adult with non-small cell lung cancer.

This chain's CDR3 is CSVEGYGYTF. For the CDR3, the DNA is TGCAGCGTTGAAGGGTATGGCTACACCTTC. The V and J genes are TRBV29-1 and TRBJ1-2; no definite D call. Germline CDR1 and CDR2: SQVTM and ANQGSEA. CDR3 length: 10 residues. The V gene lost 1 base and the J gene lost 5 bases, with 2 bases spanning the gap.